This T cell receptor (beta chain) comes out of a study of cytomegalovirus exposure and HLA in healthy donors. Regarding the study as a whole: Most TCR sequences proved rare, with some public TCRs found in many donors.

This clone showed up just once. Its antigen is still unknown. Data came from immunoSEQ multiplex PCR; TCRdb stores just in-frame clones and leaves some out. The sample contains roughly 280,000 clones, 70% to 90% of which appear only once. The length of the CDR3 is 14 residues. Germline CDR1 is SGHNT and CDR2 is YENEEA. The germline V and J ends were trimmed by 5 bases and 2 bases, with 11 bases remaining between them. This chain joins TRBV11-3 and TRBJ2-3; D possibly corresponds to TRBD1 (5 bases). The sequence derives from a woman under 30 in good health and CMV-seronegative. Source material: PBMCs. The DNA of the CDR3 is TGTGCCAGCAGCCACAGGAATTACACAGATACGCAGTATTTT. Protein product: CASSHRNYTDTQYF. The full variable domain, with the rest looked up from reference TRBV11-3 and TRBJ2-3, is EAGVVQSPRYKIIEKKQPVAFWCNPISGHNTLYWYLQNLGQGPELLIRYENEEAVDDSQLPKDRFSAERLKGVDSTLKIQPAELGDSAVYLCASSHRNYTDTQYFGPGTRLTVL.